Each of the 18 T cell receptor beta chains below was sequenced from the same sample in a study of blood T cell repertoires in COVID-19. The protocol was immunoSEQ multiplex PCR, while the TCRdb copy is restricted to in-frame clones and leaves out a portion. The table records about 260,000 clones, roughly 90% of them present only once. The sample consisted of PBMCs or T cells enriched from blood (not recorded which). These receptors all come from a middle-aged man who had been exposed to COVID-19.

This clone is a singleton in its sample. The rearrangement links TRBV5-1 to TRBJ2-1; D possibly corresponds to TRBD1 (6 bases). V was pared by 0 bases and J by 6 bases, with 13 bases between. Per germline, CDR1 SGHRS and CDR2 YFSETQ. There are 15 residues in the CDR3. This CDR3 reads CASSLEGGRGNEQFF. The CDR3 region has the DNA TGCGCCAGCAGCTTGGAAGGCGGCAGGGGCAATGAGCAGTTCTTC.

The chain links TRBV12-5 to TRBJ1-3; D is unclear. CDR1 LGHNT and CDR2 FRNRAP come from the germline V gene. Trimming removed 6 bases from V and 4 bases from J, with 13 bases in between. The CDR3 loop spans 14 amino acids. CDR3 DNA sequence: TGTGCTAGTGGGCGCTCCGCCTCAGGAAACACCATATATTTT. Protein product: CASGRSASGNTIYF.

The gene calls are TRBV7-9 and TRBJ2-1; D remains ambiguous. This CDR3 contains 13 residues. Germline assignment: CDR1 SEHNR and CDR2 FQNEAQ (reference sequence). V gave up 8 bases and J gave up 5 bases, with 13 bases separating them. DNA for the CDR3: TGTGCCAGCTCTGGTTCTACGGACAATGAGCAGTTCTTC. Encoded protein: CASSGSTDNEQFF.

CDR3 DNA: TGTGCCAGCAGTTTGGCCGCCGGGGAGCTGTTTTTT. This translates into CASSLAAGELFF. This chain uses TRBV28 with TRBJ2-2; D gene ambiguous. Germline CDR1 and CDR2: MDHEN and SYDVKM. The CDR3 covers 12 residues. V lost 3 bases, J lost 6 bases, and 5 bases lay in between.

The V call is TRBV28, the J call TRBJ2-5, with 9 bases fitting TRBD2. CDR3 size: 13 residues. Trimming took 6 bases from V and 5 from J; bases not matched to a gene: 4. CDR1 and CDR2 (germline): MDHEN, SYDVKM. The CDR3 here is CASSPGLAETQYF. The CDR3 DNA reads as TGTGCCAGCAGCCCCGGACTAGCGGAGACCCAGTACTTC.

V usage is TRBV5-1 and J usage is TRBJ2-7, with 11 bases that match TRBD2. Germline assignment: CDR1 SGHRS and CDR2 YFSETQ. This CDR3 region has 13 residues. The junction had 5 bases not matched to a gene; V was cut back by 7 bases and J by 5 bases. In DNA, the CDR3 is TGCGCCAGCTCCACTAGCGGGAGAAACGAGCAGTACTTC. Translating gives CASSTSGRNEQYF.

V usage is TRBV5-8 and J usage is TRBJ2-5; 11 positions match TRBD1. From germline, CDR1 is SGHTS and CDR2 YDEGEE. V shed 5 bases, J shed 4 bases, and the junction held 7 bases outside the gene matches. The CDR3 has 15 residues. CDR3 in DNA: TGTGCCAGCAGATTAGGACAGGGGGCTCGAGAGACCCAGTACTTC. Translation gives CASRLGQGARETQYF.

The chain uses TRBV27 and TRBJ2-6, with 8 bases matching TRBD1. Germline V gene lookup returns CDR1 MNHEY and CDR2 SMNVEV (reference sequence). Trimming cost V 4 bases and J 2 bases; bases outside gene matches: 7. This CDR3 has 17 residues. This CDR3 is CASSWGRGLPGANVLTF. In DNA form, the CDR3 reads TGTGCCAGCAGTTGGGGCAGGGGGCTGCCTGGGGCCAACGTCCTGACTTTC.

The chain uses TRBV7-8 and TRBJ2-5, with 11 bases lining up with TRBD2. The V gene end was trimmed by 8 bases and the J gene end by 1 base; junction bases not matched to a gene: 3. The germline V gene has CDR1 SGHVS and CDR2 FQNEAQ. The CDR3 has 14 amino acids. CDR3: CASDTSGGQETQYF. The CDR3 region has the DNA TGTGCCAGCGACACTAGCGGGGGCCAAGAGACCCAGTACTTC.

The J gene is TRBJ2-1, the V gene TRBV12-5; D perhaps matches TRBD2 (6 bases). CDR1 and CDR2 from the germline V gene are LGHNT and FRNRAP. The length of the CDR3 is 15 residues. Deletions cut 1 base from V and 3 bases from J, with 10 bases between. The CDR3 reads CASGLGSGVYNEQFF. CDR3 sequence (DNA): TGTGCTAGTGGTTTGGGTAGCGGCGTCTACAATGAGCAGTTCTTC.

V and J are TRBV12-5 and TRBJ1-1, with D unclear. Germline V gives CDR1 LGHNT, CDR2 FRNRAP. The CDR3 loop spans 12 amino acids. The V end lost 5 bases, the J end lost 4 bases, and 8 bases lay between the germline ends. CDR3 sequence (DNA): TGTGCTAGTGGTGCCTCGAGCACTGAAGCTTTCTTT. Amino acid sequence: CASGASSTEAFF.

This clone was counted a few times. The V gene is TRBV28, the J gene TRBJ1-2, with TRBD1 matching over 8 bases. The germline V gene has CDR1 MDHEN and CDR2 SYDVKM. The CDR3 is 12 residues long. Germline trimming cut 4 bases from V and 7 bases from J; bases unmatched to any gene: 2. CDR3 in DNA: TGTGCCAGCAGTTGGGGGACAGGTGGCTACACCTTC. The encoded protein is CASSWGTGGYTF.

This clone was counted a single time. V usage is TRBV7-9 and J usage is TRBJ1-1; D unresolved. Germline V gene data show CDR1 as SEHNR and CDR2 as FQNEAQ (reference sequence). This CDR3 comprises 13 residues. The ends were cut back, 8 bases at V and 0 bases at J, with 10 bases in the middle. The CDR3 region has the DNA TGTGCCAGCCGGTCGGGGTTGAACACTGAAGCTTTCTTT. Amino acid sequence: CASRSGLNTEAFF.

This rearrangement joins TRBV4-1 to TRBJ1-5; no definite D call. V lost 0 bases and J 4 bases, leaving 13 bases between the germline ends. The germline CDR1 and CDR2 sequences are MGHRA and YSYEKL. CDR3 size: 16 residues. In nucleotides, the CDR3 is TGCGCCAGCAGCCAAGATCCGTCGACGGGGAATCAGCCCCAGCATTTT. Protein: CASSQDPSTGNQPQHF.

Written as DNA, the CDR3 is TGCGCCAGCAGCCCCCAGGCGGGATCCTACAATGAGCAGTTCTTC. Protein sequence: CASSPQAGSYNEQFF. The chain carries TRBV4-1 and TRBJ2-1, with a weak D call TRBD2 (6 bases). The CDR3 has 15 residues. Germline V CDR1 and CDR2: MGHRA, YSYEKL. The V gene lost 4 bases and the J gene lost 1 base, with 11 bases spanning the gap.

As DNA, the CDR3 is TGTGCCAGCAGCTCACGGGTGGTTGAAGCTTTCTTT. Its protein product is CASSSRVVEAFF. The rearrangement joins TRBV7-9 to TRBJ1-1; no firm D call. Between the trimmed V and J ends, which lost 4 bases and 7 bases, there was a span of 10 bases. This CDR3 is 12 amino acids long. Germline CDR1 reads SEHNR; CDR2 reads FQNEAQ (reference sequence).

This clone was counted between two and nine times. The rearrangement joins TRBV5-4 to TRBJ2-2; weak D call: TRBD2 (5 bases). The V gene lost 3 bases and the J gene lost 6 bases, with 9 bases spanning the gap. Germline CDR1 reads SGHNT; CDR2 reads YYREEE (reference sequence). CDR3 length equals 13 residues. The CDR3 region is CASSSEGAGELFF. CDR3 DNA sequence: TGTGCCAGCAGCTCAGAGGGCGCCGGGGAGCTGTTTTTT.

The chain combines TRBV19 with TRBJ2-7; TRBD1 matches 8 bases. Germline-derived CDR1 and CDR2 are LNHDA and SQIVND (reference sequence). The CDR3 has 16 residues. With V trimmed by 3 bases and J by 7 bases, 14 bases remained unmatched. CDR3 nucleotides: TGTGCCAGTAGTATGGAAGGACAGGGAGTTGTTTCGGAGCAGTACTTC. This translates into CASSMEGQGVVSEQYF. Together with reference TRBV19 and TRBJ2-7, the CDR3 gives the full variable domain: DGGITQSPKYLFRKEGQNVTLSCEQNLNHDAMYWYRQDPGQGLRLIYYSQIVNDFQKGDIAEGYSVSREKKESFPLTVTSAQKNPTAFYLCASSMEGQGVVSEQYFGPGTRLTVT.